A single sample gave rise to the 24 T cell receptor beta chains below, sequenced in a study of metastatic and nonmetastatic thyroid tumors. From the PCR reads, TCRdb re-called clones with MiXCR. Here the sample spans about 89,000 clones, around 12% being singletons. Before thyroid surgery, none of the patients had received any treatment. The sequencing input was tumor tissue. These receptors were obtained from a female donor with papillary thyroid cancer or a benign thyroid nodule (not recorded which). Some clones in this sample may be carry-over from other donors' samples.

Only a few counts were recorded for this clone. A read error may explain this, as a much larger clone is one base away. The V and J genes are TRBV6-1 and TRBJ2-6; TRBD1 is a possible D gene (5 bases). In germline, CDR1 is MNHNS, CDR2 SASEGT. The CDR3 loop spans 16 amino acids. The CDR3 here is CASTPDPGSGANFLTF. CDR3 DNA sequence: TGTGCCAGCACCCCGGACCCGGGCTCTGGGGCCAACTTCCTGACTTTC.

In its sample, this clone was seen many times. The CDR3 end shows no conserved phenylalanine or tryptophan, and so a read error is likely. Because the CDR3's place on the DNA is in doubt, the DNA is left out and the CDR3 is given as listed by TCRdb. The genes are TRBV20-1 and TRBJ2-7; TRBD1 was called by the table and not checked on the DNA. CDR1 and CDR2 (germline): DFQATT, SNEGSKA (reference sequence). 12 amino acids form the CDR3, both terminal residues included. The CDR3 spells CSARDLRAGGWI.

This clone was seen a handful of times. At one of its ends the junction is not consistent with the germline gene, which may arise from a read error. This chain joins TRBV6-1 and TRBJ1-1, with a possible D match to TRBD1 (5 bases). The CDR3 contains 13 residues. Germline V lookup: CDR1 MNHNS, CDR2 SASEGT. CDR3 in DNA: TGTGCCAGCAGTGTAGAGGGGCCCACTGAATCTTTCTTT. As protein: CASSVEGPTESFF.

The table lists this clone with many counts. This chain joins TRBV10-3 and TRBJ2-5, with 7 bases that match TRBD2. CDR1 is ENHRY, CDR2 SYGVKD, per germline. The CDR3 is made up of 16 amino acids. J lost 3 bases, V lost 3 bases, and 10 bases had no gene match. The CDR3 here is CAISDRREIGEETQYF. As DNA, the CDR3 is TGTGCCATCAGTGATCGGCGGGAGATCGGGGAAGAGACCCAGTACTTC.

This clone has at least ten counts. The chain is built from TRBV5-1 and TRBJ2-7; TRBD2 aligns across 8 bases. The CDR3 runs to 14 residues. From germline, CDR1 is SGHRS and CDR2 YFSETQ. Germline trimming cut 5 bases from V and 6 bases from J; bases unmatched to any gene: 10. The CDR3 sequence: CASSFSGNGGEQYF. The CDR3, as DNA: TGCGCCAGCAGTTTTAGCGGGAACGGGGGCGAGCAGTACTTC.

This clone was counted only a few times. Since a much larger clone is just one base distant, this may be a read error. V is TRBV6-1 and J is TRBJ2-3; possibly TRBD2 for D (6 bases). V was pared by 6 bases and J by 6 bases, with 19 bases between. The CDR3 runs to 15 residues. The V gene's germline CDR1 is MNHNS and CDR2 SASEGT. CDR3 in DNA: TGTGCCAGCAGCAACAAACAGACTAGTCTGGATACGCAGTATTTT. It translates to CASSNKQTSLDTQYF.

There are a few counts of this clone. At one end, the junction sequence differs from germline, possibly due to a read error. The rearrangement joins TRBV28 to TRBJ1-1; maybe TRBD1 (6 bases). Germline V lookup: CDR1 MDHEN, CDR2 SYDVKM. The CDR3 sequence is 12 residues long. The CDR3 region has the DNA TGTGCCAGCAGTTGGAGGGGGGATGAATCTTTCTTT. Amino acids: CASSWRGDESFF.

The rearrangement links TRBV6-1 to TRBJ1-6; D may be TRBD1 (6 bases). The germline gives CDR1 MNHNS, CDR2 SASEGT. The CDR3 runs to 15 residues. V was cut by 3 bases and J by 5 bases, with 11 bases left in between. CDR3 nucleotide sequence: TGTGCCAGCAGTGAGATGCAGGGGCATAATTCACCCCTCCACTTT. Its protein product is CASSEMQGHNSPLHF.

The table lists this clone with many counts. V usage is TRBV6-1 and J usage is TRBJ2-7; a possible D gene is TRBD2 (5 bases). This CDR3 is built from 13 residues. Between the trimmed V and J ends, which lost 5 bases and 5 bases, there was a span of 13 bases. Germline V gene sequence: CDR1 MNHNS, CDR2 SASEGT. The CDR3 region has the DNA TGTGCCAGCAGTAATGGACTTTCCGACGAGCAGTACTTC. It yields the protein CASSNGLSDEQYF.

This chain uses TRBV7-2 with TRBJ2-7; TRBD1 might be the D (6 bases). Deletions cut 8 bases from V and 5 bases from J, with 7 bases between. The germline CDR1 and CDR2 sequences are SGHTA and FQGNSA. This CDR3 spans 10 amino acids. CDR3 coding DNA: TGTGCCAGCGGGGGCGACGAGCAGTACTTC. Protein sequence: CASGGDEQYF.

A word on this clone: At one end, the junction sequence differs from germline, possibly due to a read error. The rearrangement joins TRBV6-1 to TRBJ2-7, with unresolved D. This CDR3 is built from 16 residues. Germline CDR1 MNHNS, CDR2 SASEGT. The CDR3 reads CASSLFAVQHSYDQYF. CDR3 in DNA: TGTGCCAGCAGTCTATTCGCCGTACAGCACTCCTACGACCAGTACTTC.

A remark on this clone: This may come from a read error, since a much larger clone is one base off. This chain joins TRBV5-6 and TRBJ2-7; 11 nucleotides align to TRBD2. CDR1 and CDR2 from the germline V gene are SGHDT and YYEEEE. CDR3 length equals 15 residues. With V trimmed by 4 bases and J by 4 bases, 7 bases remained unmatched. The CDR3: CASSATGLAVYEQYF. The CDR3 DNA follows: TGTGCCAGCAGCGCCACGGGACTAGCGGTTTACGAGCAGTACTTC.

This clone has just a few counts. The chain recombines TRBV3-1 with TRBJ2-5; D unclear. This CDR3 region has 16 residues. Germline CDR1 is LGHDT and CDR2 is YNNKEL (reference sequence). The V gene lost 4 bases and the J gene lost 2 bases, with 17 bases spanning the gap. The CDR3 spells CASSPRVSGLQETQYF. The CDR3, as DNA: TGTGCCAGCAGCCCTAGAGTGTCCGGGTTACAAGAGACCCAGTACTTC.

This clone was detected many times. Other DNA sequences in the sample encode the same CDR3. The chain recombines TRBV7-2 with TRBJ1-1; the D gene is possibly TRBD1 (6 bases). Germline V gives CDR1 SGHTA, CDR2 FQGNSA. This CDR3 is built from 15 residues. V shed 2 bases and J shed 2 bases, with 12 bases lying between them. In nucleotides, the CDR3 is TGTGCCAGCAGCTTATCTACAGGGTATAACACTGAAGCTTTCTTT. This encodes CASSLSTGYNTEAFF.

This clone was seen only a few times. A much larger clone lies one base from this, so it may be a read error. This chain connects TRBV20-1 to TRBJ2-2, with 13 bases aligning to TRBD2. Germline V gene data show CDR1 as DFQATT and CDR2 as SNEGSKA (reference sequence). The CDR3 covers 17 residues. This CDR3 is CGARYGTSGVNTGELFF. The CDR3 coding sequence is TGCGGTGCTCGCTACGGGACTAGCGGGGTTAACACCGGGGAGCTGTTTTTT.

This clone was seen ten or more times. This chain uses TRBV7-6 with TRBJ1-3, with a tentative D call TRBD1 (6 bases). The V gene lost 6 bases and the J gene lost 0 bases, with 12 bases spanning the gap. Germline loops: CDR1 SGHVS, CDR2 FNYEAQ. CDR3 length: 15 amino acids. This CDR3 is CASRLQGSSGNTIYF. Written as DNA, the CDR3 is TGTGCCAGCAGACTACAGGGTTCCTCTGGAAACACCATATATTTT.

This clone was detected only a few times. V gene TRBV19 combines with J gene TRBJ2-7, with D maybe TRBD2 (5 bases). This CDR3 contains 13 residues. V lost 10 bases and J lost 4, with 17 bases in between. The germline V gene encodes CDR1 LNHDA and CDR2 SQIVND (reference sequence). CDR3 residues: CATGESEYYEQYF. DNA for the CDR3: TGTGCCACCGGGGAATCGGAGTATTACGAGCAGTACTTC.

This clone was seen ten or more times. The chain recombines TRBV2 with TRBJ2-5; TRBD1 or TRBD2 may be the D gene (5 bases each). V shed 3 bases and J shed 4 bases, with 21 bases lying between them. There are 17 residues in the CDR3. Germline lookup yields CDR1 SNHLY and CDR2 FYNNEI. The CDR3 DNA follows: TGTGCCAGCAGTGAGACATACGGGACGCTCTCTGGAGAGACCCAGTACTTC. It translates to CASSETYGTLSGETQYF.

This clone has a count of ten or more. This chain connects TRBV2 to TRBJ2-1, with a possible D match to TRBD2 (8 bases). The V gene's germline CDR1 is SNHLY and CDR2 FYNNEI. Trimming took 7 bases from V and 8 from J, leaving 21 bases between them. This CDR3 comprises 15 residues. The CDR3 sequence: CASTDRGLGGDEQFF. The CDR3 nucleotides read TGTGCCAGCACCGACCGGGGACTAGGGGGCGATGAGCAGTTCTTC.

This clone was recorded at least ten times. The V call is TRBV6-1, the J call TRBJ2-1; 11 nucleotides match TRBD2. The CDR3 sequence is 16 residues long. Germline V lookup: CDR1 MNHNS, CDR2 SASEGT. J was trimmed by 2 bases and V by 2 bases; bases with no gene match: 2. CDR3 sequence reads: CASSELAGGAYNEQFF. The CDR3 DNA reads TGTGCCAGCAGTGAACTAGCGGGAGGTGCCTACAATGAGCAGTTCTTC.

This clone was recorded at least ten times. The CDR3 is CASSQGSGITDTQYF. The CDR3 DNA sequence: TGCGCCAGCAGCCAGGGTAGCGGGATAACAGATACGCAGTATTTT. The V call is TRBV4-1, the J call TRBJ2-3, with TRBD2 matching 8 bases. Germline values: CDR1 MGHRA, CDR2 YSYEKL. There are 15 residues in the CDR3. V shed 3 bases and J 3 bases; nucleotides not matched to a gene: 5.

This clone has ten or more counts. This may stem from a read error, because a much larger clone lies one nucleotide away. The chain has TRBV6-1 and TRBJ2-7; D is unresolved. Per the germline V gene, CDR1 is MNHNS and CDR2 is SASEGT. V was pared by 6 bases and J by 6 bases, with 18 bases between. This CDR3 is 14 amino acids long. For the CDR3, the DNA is TGTGCCAGCAGGGCGACTGGGGTTCGCTGCGAGCAGTACTTC. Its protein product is CASRATGVRCEQYF.

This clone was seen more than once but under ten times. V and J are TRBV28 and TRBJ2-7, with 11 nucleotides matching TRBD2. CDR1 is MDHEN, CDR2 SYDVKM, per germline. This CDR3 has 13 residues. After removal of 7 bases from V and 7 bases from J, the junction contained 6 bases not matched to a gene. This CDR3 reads CASKLAGAREQYF. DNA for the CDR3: TGTGCCAGCAAACTAGCGGGAGCTCGAGAGCAGTACTTC.

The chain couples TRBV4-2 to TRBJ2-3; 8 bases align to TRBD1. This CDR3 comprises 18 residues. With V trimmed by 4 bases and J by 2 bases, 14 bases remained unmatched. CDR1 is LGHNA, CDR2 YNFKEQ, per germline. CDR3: CASSPGTGYRKPTDTQYF. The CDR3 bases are TGTGCCAGCAGCCCCGGGACAGGATACCGGAAACCCACAGATACGCAGTATTTT.